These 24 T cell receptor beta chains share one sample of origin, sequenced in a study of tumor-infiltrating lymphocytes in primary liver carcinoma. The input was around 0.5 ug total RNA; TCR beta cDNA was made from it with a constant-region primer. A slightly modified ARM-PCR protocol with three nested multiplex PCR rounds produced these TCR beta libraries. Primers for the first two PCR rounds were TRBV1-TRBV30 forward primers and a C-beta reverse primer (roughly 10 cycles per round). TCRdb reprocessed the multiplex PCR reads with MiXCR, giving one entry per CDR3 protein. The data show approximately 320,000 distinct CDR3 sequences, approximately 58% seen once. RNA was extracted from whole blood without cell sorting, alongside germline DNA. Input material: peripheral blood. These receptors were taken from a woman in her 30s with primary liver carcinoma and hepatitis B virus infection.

CDR3 sequence: CASSLRTPATNEKLFF. The CDR3 DNA sequence: TGCGCCAGCAGCTTGCGTACTCCTGCAACTAATGAAAAACTGTTTTTT. The chain joins TRBV5-1 to TRBJ1-4; D not resolved. V was pared by 1 base and J by 0 bases, with 10 bases between. The germline V gene encodes CDR1 SGHRS and CDR2 YFSETQ. CDR3 length: 16 residues.

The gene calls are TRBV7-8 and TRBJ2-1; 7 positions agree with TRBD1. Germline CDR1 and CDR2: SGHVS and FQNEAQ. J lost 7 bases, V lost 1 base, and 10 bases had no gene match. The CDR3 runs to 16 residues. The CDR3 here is CASSLGRSRGQNEQFF. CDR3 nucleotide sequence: TGTGCCAGCAGCTTAGGCCGGAGCAGGGGACAGAATGAGCAGTTCTTC.

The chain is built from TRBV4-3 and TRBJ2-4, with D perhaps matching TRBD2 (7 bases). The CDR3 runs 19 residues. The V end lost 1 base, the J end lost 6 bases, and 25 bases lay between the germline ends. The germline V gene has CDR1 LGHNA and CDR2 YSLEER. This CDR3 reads CASSQGPGLGGGPGNIQYF. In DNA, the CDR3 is TGCGCCAGCAGCCAAGGTCCGGGGCTAGGGGGAGGGCCTGGAAACATTCAGTACTTC.

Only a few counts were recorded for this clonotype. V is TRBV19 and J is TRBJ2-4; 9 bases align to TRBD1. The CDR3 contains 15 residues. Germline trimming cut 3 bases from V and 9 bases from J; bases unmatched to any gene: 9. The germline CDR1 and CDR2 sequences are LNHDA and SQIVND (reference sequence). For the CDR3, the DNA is TGTGCCAGTAGTATTCGACAGGGGGAGGCCGGCATTCAGTACTTC. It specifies CASSIRQGEAGIQYF.

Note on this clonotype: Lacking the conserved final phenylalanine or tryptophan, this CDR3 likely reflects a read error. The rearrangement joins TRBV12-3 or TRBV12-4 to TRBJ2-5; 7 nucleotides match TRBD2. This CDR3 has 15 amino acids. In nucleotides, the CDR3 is TGTGTCAGCAGTTTAGCGGGTCCCGCCCAAGAGACCCAGTACATC. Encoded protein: CVSSLAGPAQETQYI.

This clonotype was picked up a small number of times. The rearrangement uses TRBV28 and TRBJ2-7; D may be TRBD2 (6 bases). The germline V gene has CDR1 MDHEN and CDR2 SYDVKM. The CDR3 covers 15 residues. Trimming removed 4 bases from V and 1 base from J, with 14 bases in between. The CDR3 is CASSSPGAGSYEQYF. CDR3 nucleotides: TGTGCCAGCAGTTCCCCCGGGGCGGGATCCTACGAGCAGTACTTC.

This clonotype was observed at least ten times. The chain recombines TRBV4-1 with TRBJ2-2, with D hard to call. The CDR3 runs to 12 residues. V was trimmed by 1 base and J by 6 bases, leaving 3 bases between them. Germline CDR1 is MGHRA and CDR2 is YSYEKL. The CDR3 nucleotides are TGCGCCAGCAGCCAAGGTCCCGGGGAGCTGTTTTTT. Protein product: CASSQGPGELFF.

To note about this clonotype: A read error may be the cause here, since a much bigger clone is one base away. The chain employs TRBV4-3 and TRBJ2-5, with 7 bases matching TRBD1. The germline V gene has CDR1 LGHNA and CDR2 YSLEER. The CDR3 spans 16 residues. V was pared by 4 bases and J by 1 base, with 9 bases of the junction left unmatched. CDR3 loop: CASSPDVRGIQETQYF. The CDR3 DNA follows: TGCGCCAGCAGCCCAGATGTCAGGGGGATCCAAGAGACCCAGTACTTC.

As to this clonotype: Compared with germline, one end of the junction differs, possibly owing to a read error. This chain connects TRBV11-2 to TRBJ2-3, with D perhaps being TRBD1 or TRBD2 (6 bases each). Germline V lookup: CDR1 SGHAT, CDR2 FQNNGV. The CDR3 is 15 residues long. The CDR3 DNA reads TGTGCCAGTAGCTTAGGGGGGCTTACCTTAGATACGCAGTATTTT. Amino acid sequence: CASSLGGLTLDTQYF.

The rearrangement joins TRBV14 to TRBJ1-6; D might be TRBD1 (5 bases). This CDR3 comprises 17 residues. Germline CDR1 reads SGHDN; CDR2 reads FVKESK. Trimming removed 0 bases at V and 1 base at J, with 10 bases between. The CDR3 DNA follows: TGTGCCAGCAGCCAAGATATTGGGGGATCCTATAATTCACCCCTCCACTTT. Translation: CASSQDIGGSYNSPLHF.

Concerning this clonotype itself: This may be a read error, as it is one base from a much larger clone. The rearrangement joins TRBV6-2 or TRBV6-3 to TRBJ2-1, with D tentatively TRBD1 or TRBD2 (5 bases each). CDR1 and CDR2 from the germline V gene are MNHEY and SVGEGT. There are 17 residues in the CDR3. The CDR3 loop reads CASSVRDRQYTYNGQFF. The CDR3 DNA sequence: TGTGCCAGCAGTGTACGGGACCGGCAGTACACCTACAATGGGCAGTTCTTC.

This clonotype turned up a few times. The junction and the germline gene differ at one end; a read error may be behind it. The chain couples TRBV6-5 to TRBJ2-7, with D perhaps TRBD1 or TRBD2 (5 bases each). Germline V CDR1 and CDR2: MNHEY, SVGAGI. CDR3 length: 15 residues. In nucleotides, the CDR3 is TGTGCCAGCGGTTACGGGGCAGGGAGCTCCTACGAGCAGTACTTC. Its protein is CASGYGAGSSYEQYF.

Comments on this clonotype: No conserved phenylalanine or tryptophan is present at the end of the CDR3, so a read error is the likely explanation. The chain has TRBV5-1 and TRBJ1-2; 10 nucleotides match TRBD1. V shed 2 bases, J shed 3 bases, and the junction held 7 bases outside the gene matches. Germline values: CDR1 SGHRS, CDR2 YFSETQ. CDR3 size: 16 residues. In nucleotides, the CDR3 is TGCGCCAGCAGCTTCAGCCCGGACAGGGGGGACTATGGCTACACCATC. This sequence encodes CASSFSPDRGDYGYTI.

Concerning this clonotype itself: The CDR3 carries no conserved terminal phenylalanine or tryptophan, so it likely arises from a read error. The CDR3 region has the DNA TGTGCCAGCAGCCTCCTGACAGGACCCAACTACGAGCAGTACCTC. Protein: CASSLLTGPNYEQYL. The genes are TRBV14 and TRBJ2-7; D is perhaps TRBD1 (6 bases). The V end was cut by 4 bases, the J end by 3 bases, with 16 bases between. The CDR3 is made up of 15 amino acids. Germline CDR1 and CDR2: SGHDN and FVKESK.

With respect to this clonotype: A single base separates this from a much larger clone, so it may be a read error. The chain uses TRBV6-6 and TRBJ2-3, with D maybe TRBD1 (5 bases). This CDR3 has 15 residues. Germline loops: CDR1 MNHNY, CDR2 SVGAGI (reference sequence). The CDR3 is CVCRGQGLSTDTQYF. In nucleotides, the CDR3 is TGTGTCTGCCGTGGACAAGGCCTAAGCACAGATACGCAGTATTTT.

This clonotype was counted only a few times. CDR3 sequence: CASMRQGGGINTGELFF. The CDR3 region has the DNA TGTGCCAGCATGAGGCAGGGGGGGGGAATAAACACCGGGGAGCTGTTTTTT. The chain is built from TRBV6-1 and TRBJ2-2, with D perhaps given as TRBD1 or TRBD2 (7 bases each). V was trimmed by 7 bases and J by 2 bases, leaving 20 bases between them. Germline V CDR1 and CDR2: MNHNS, SASEGT. This CDR3 has 17 residues.

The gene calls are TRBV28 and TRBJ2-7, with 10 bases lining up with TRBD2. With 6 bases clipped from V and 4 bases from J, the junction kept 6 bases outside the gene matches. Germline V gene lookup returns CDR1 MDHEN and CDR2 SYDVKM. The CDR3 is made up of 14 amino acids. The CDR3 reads CASRSLAGVYEQYF. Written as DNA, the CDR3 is TGTGCCAGCAGATCCCTAGCGGGAGTTTACGAGCAGTACTTC.

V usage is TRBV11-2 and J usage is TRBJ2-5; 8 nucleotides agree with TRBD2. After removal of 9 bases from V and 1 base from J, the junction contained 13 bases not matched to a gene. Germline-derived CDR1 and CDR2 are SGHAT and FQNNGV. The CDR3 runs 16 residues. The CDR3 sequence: CASSQGRTSFQETQYF. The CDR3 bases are TGTGCCAGTAGCCAGGGCCGGACTAGCTTCCAAGAGACCCAGTACTTC.

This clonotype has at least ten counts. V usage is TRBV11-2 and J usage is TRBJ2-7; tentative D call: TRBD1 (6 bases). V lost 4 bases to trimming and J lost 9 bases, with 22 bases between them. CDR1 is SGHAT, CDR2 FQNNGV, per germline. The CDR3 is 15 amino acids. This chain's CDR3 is CASSSINRDTARQYF. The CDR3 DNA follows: TGTGCCAGCAGCTCAATAAACCGGGACACCGCTAGGCAGTACTTC.

CDR3 residues: CASSQWEGRSGELFF. CDR3 in DNA: TGCGCCAGCAGCCAATGGGAGGGACGGTCCGGGGAGCTGTTTTTT. The chain links TRBV4-1 to TRBJ2-2; 7 bases fit TRBD2. With 2 bases clipped from V and 6 bases from J, the junction kept 6 bases outside the gene matches. Germline V CDR1 and CDR2: MGHRA, YSYEKL. This CDR3 region has 15 residues.

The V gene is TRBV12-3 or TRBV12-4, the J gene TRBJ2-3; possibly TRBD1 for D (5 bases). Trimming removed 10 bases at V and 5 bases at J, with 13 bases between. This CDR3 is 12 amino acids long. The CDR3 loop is CANRMIGDTQYF. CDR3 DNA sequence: TGTGCCAACAGGATGATAGGAGATACGCAGTATTTT.

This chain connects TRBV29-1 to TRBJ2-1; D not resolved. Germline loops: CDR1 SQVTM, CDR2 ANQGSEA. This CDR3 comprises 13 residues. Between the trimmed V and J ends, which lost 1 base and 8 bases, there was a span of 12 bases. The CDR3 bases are TGCAGCGTTGAAGGGGTGAATTGCTATGAGCAGTTCTTC. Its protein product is CSVEGVNCYEQFF.

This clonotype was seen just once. CDR3 DNA sequence: TGTGCCAGCAGTCGACAGGGGACTAATGGCTACACCTTC. This sequence encodes CASSRQGTNGYTF. The chain has TRBV6-2 or TRBV6-3 and TRBJ1-2; 8 bases agree with TRBD1. The CDR3 is 13 amino acids. Germline CDR1 and CDR2: MNHEY and SVGEGT. V was pared by 5 bases and J by 6 bases, with 5 bases of the junction left unmatched.

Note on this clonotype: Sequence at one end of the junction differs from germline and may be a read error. The chain's CDR3 is CASSTGTESSCEQYF. The CDR3 DNA reads TGTGCCAGCAGCACAGGGACAGAGAGTTCCTGCGAGCAGTACTTC. The V and J genes are TRBV11-3 and TRBJ2-7; TRBD1 matches 7 bases. The CDR3 is made up of 15 amino acids. Germline V gene data show CDR1 as SGHNT and CDR2 as YENEEA.